These T cell receptor beta chains were read from a single sample in a study of blood T cells in healthy people across ages. TCRdb recomputed calls from the 5' RACE reads with MiXCR, one row per CDR3 protein. The sample carries 650,000 to 950,000 distinct CDR3 sequences, 40% to 50% recorded once. The sample was blood. All receptors derive from a man between 60 and 70 years old in good health. Both conserved end residues are part of each CDR3. D genes are given only for firm matches. Size values are once, few and many counts, or a class for expanded clones, and some rows have none.

v_call: TRBV7-8; clone_size: NA; d_call: TRBD1; j_call: TRBJ2-7; cdr3_nt: TGTGCCAGCAGCATACGACAGGGTGTACCCTACGAGCAGTACTTC; cdr3_aa: CASSIRQGVPYEQYF
v_call: TRBV3-1; clone_size: NA; d_call: TRBD2; j_call: TRBJ2-3; cdr3_nt: TGTGCCAGCAGCCAAGCTCCCGGGACTATCACAGATACGCAGTATTTT; cdr3_aa: CASSQAPGTITDTQYF
v_call: TRBV7-6; clone_size: once; d_call: NA; j_call: TRBJ2-5; cdr3_nt: TGTGCCAGCAGCTTAGGCCGGGAGCCCCCACACAATGAGCAGTACTTC; cdr3_aa: CASSLGREPPHNEQYF
v_call: TRBV7-9; clone_size: NA; d_call: NA; j_call: TRBJ2-7; cdr3_nt: TGTGCCAGCAGCTTGGGACCGCCTACCGAGCAGTACTTC; cdr3_aa: CASSLGPPTEQYF
v_call: TRBV20-1; clone_size: NA; d_call: TRBD1; j_call: TRBJ1-5; cdr3_nt: TGCAGTGCTAGTTCTTTCGGACAGGCTAACAATCAGCCCCAGCATTTT; cdr3_aa: CSASSFGQANNQPQHF
v_call: TRBV4-3; clone_size: once; d_call: TRBD1; j_call: TRBJ1-4; cdr3_nt: TGCGCCAGCAGCCAAGTCGGGACAGGGGGGGAAAAACTGTTTTTT; cdr3_aa: CASSQVGTGGEKLFF
v_call: TRBV28; clone_size: few; d_call: NA; j_call: TRBJ2-7; cdr3_nt: TGTGCCATTTCGAAGGGCAGGGTTGATGATTTGTTCTACGAGCAGTACTTC; cdr3_aa: CAISKGRVDDLFYEQYF
v_call: TRBV15; clone_size: once; d_call: TRBD1; j_call: TRBJ2-2; cdr3_nt: TGTGCCACCAGCAGAGAGGGGGTGGGGACAGACAAGAACACCGGGGAGCTGTTTTTT; cdr3_aa: CATSREGVGTDKNTGELFF
v_call: TRBV3-1; clone_size: NA; d_call: NA; j_call: TRBJ2-7; cdr3_nt: TGTGCCAGCAGCCCTACCCCCGTCGGTAGTTCCTACGAGCAGTACTTC; cdr3_aa: CASSPTPVGSSYEQYF
v_call: TRBV27; clone_size: NA; d_call: TRBD2; j_call: TRBJ2-1; cdr3_nt: TGTGCCAGCAGTTCTGGGATCGATAGCGGGGGCCTTTCCTACAATGAGCAGTTCTTC; cdr3_aa: CASSSGIDSGGLSYNEQFF
v_call: TRBV29-1; clone_size: many; d_call: NA; j_call: TRBJ2-7; cdr3_nt: TGCAGCGTTTTGGCATCGGCATACGAGCAGTACTTC; cdr3_aa: CSVLASAYEQYF
v_call: TRBV6-5; clone_size: few; d_call: NA; j_call: TRBJ2-7; cdr3_nt: TGTGCCAGCAGTTACTCGAGGCAGGGTGGCTACGAGCAGTACTTC; cdr3_aa: CASSYSRQGGYEQYF
v_call: TRBV7-2; clone_size: few; d_call: NA; j_call: TRBJ2-3; cdr3_nt: TGTGCCAGCAGCTCCCGCCTGACGGGCACAGATACGCAGTATTTT; cdr3_aa: CASSSRLTGTDTQYF
v_call: TRBV7-2; clone_size: NA; d_call: NA; j_call: TRBJ2-5; cdr3_nt: TGTGCCAGCAGCTTAGTATCGTCGGAGACCCAGTACTTC; cdr3_aa: CASSLVSSETQYF
v_call: TRBV20-1; clone_size: few; d_call: TRBD2; j_call: TRBJ2-5; cdr3_nt: TGCAGTGCTAGAACAGGAACTAGCGGGGGGGCCAGGAAAGAGACCCAGTACTTC; cdr3_aa: CSARTGTSGGARKETQYF
v_call: TRBV19; clone_size: NA; d_call: TRBD2; j_call: TRBJ2-3; cdr3_nt: TGTGCCAGTAGCCGGGGACTAGCGGGGGGAATAACAGATACGCAGTATTTT; cdr3_aa: CASSRGLAGGITDTQYF
v_call: TRBV7-2; clone_size: NA; d_call: NA; j_call: TRBJ2-7; cdr3_nt: TGTGCCGGCAGCCAAGGGTGGGGTTCCTACGAGCAGTACTTC; cdr3_aa: CAGSQGWGSYEQYF
v_call: TRBV7-9; clone_size: NA; d_call: TRBD1; j_call: TRBJ1-1; cdr3_nt: TGTGCCAGCACCCTAACCGGGACAGTGAACACTGAAGCTTTCTTT; cdr3_aa: CASTLTGTVNTEAFF
v_call: TRBV6-1; clone_size: NA; d_call: TRBD1; j_call: TRBJ2-3; cdr3_nt: TGTGCCAGCAGTGGGGGGACAGATAGCACAGATACGCAGTATTTT; cdr3_aa: CASSGGTDSTDTQYF
v_call: TRBV21-1; clone_size: NA; d_call: NA; j_call: TRBJ1-2; cdr3_nt: TGTGCCAGCAGCAAAAAACCTCTGACTATTTTATATGGCTACACCTTC; cdr3_aa: CASSKKPLTILYGYTF